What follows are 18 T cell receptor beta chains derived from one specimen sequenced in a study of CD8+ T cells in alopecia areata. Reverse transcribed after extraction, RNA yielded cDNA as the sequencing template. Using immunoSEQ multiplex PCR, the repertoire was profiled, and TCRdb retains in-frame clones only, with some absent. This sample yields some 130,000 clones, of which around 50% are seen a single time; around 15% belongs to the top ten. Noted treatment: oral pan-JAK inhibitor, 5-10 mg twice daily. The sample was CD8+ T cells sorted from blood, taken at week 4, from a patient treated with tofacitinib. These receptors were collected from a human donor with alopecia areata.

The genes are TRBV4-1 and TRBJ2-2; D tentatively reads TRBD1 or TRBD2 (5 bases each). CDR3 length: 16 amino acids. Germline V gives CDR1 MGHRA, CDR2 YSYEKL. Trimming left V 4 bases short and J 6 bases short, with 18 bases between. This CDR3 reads CASSRGTEDSSGELFF. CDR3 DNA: TGCGCCAGCAGCCGTGGGACCGAGGATAGTTCCGGGGAGCTGTTTTTT.

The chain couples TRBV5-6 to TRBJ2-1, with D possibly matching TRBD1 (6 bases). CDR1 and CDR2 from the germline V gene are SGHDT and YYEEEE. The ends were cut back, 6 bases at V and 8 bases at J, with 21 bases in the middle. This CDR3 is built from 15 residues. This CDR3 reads CASTWKRGNRDEQFF. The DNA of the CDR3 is TGTGCCAGCACCTGGAAGAGGGGGAACAGGGATGAGCAGTTCTTC. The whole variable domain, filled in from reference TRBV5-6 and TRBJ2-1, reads DAGVTQSPTHLIKTRGQQVTLRCSPKSGHDTVSWYQQALGQGPQFIFQYYEEEERQRGNFPDRFSGHQFPNYSSELNVNALLLGDSALYLCASTWKRGNRDEQFFGPGTRLTVL.

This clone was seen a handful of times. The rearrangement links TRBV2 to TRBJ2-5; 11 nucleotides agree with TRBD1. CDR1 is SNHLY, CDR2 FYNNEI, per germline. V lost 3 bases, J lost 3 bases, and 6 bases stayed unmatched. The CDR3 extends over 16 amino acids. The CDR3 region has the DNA TGTGCCAGCAGTGATTTAGGGACAGGGGGGAAAGAGACCCAGTACTTC. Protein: CASSDLGTGGKETQYF. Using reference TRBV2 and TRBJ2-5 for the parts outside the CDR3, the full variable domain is EPEVTQTPSHQVTQMGQEVILRCVPISNHLYFYWYRQILGQKVEFLVSFYNNEISEKSEIFDDQFSVERPDGSNFTLKIRSTKLEDSAMYFCASSDLGTGGKETQYFGPGTRLLVL.

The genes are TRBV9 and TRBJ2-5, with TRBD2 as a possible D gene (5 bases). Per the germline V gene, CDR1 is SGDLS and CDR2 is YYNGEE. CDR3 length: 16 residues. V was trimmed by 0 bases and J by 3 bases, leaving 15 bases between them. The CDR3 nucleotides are TGTGCCAGCAGCGTAGGTATAGGGAGCGGAAAAGAGACCCAGTACTTC. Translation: CASSVGIGSGKETQYF.

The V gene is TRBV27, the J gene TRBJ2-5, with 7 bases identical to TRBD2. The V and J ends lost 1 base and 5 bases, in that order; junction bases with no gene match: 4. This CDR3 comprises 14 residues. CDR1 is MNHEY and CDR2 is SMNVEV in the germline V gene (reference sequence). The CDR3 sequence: CASSLYAAGETQYF. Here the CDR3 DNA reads TGTGCCAGCAGTTTATATGCAGCGGGGGAGACCCAGTACTTC.

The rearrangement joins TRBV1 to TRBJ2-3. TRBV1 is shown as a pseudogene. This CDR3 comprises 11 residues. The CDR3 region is CTSGLTDTQYF. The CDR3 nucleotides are TGCACCAGCGGCCTCACAGATACGCAGTATTTT.

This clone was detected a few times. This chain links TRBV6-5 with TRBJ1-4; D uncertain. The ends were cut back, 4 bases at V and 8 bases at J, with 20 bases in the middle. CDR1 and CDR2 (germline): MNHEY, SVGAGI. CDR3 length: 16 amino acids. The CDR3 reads CASSFLQTHLREKLFF. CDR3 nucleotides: TGTGCCAGCAGTTTCCTCCAGACCCACCTGAGGGAAAAACTGTTTTTT.

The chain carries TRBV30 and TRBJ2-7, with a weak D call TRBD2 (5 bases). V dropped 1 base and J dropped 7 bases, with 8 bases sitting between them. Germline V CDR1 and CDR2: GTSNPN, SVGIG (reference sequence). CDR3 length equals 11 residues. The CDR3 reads CAWSDGVEQYF. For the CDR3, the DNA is TGTGCCTGGAGTGACGGGGTGGAGCAGTACTTC.

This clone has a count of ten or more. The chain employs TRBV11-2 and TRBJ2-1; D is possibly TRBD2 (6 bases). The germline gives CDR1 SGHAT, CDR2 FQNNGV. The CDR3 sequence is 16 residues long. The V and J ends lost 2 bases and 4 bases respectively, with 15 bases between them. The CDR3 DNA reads TGTGCCAGCAGCTTAACTGCGGGAAAGGCTTACAATGAGCAGTTCTTC. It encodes CASSLTAGKAYNEQFF.

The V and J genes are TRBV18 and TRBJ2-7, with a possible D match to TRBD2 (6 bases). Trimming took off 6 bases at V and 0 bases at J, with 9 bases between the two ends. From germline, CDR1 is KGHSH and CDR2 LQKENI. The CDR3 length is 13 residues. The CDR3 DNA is TGTGCCAGCTCGACTAGGGACTCCTACGAGCAGTACTTC. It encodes CASSTRDSYEQYF.

Here the CDR3 reads CASSFALGGGFTDTQYF. The CDR3 DNA sequence: TGTGCCAGCAGCTTCGCCTTGGGCGGGGGGTTCACAGATACGCAGTATTTT. The chain links TRBV7-9 to TRBJ2-3, with 8 bases that match TRBD2. The CDR3 spans 17 residues. Trimming at V came to 3 bases and at J to 2 bases, leaving 10 bases not matched to a gene. Germline V gene data show CDR1 as SEHNR and CDR2 as FQNEAQ (reference sequence).

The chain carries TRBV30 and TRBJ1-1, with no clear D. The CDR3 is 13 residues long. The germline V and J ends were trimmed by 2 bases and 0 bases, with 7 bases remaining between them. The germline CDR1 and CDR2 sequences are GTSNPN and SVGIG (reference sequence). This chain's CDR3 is CAWSPDLNTEAFF. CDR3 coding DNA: TGTGCCTGGAGTCCGGACCTGAACACTGAAGCTTTCTTT. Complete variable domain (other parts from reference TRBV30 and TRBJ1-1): SQTIHQWPATLVQPVGSPLSLECTVEGTSNPNLYWYRQAAGRGLQLLFYSVGIGQISSEVPQNLSASRPQDRQFILSSKKLLLSDSGFYLCAWSPDLNTEAFFGQGTRLTVV.

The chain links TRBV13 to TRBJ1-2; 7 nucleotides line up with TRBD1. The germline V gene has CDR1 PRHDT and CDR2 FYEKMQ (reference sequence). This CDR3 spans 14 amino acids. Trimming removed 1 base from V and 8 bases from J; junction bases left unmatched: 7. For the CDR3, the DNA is TGTGCCAGCAGCTTAGAAAGGGGGCTTAGAGGCTACACCTTC. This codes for CASSLERGLRGYTF. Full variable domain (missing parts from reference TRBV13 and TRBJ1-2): AAGVIQSPRHLIKEKRETATLKCYPIPRHDTVYWYQQGPGQDPQFLISFYEKMQSDKGSIPDRFSAQQFSDYHSELNMSSLELGDSALYFCASSLERGLRGYTFGSGTRLTVV.

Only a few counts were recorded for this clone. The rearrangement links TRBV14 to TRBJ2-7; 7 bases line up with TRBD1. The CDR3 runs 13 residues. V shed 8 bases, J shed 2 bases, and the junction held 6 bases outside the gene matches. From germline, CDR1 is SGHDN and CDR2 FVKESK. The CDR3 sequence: CASRDRETYEQYF. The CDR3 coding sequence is TGTGCCAGCCGGGACAGAGAGACCTACGAGCAGTACTTC.

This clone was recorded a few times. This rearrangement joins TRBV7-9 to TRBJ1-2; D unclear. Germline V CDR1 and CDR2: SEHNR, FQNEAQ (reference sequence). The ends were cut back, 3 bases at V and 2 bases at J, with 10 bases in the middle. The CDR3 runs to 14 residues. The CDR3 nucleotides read TGTGCCAGCAGCTTGGTCGGACTGAACTATGGCTACACCTTC. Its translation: CASSLVGLNYGYTF.

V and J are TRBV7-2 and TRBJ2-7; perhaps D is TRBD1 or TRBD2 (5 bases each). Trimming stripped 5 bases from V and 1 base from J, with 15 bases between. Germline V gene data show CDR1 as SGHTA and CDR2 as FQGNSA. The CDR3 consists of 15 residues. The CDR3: CASSDGTGWSYEQYF. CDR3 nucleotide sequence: TGTGCCAGCAGCGATGGGACCGGATGGTCCTACGAGCAGTACTTC. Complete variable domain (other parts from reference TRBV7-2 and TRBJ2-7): GAGVSQSPSNKVTEKGKDVELRCDPISGHTALYWYRQSLGQGLEFLIYFQGNSAPDKSGLPSDRFSAERTGGSVSTLTIQRTQQEDSAVYLCASSDGTGWSYEQYFGPGTRLTVT.

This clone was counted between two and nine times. CDR3 nucleotides: TGTGCCAGCAGTGAAATTGGGGCCTCGAACACTGAAGCTTTCTTT. It codes for CASSEIGASNTEAFF. The chain couples TRBV2 to TRBJ1-1; possibly TRBD1 for D (5 bases). V lost 2 bases and J 1 base, leaving 11 bases between the germline ends. CDR3 length: 15 amino acids. Germline-derived CDR1 and CDR2 are SNHLY and FYNNEI.

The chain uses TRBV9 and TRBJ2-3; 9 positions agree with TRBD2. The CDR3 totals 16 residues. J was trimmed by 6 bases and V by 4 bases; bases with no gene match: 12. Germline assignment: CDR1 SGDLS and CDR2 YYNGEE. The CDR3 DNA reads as TGTGCCAGCAGCCCAGGGGCTAGCGGGGTTTCTGATACGCAGTATTTT. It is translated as CASSPGASGVSDTQYF.